This TCR beta chain was captured by sequencing in a study of cytomegalovirus exposure and HLA in healthy donors. The primer mix had 60 Vbeta and 13 Jbeta primers. Sequenced by immunoSEQ multiplex PCR; TCRdb stores in-frame clones only, minus some. Of 76,000 or so clones listed, over 65% are singletons. Findings and caveats of the study: The sole available immune exposure information was CMV serostatus. Rare TCR sequences predominated, though certain public TCRs were found in many donors.

As to this clone: Its antigen is undetermined.

The sequence derives from a woman aged 40 to 55 in good health and CMV-seropositive. The sequenced sample was PBMCs.

The CDR3 DNA reads as TGTGCCAGTAGTATACGGCAGGGGCGAGGACCCTATGGCTACACCTTC. Protein product: CASSIRQGRGPYGYTF. The rearrangement uses TRBV19 and TRBJ1-2, with a possible D match to TRBD1 (6 bases). This CDR3 is built from 16 residues. V was clipped by 2 bases and J by 4 bases, with 17 bases between them. Germline V CDR1 and CDR2: LNHDA, SQIVND (reference sequence).